Below, 10 T cell receptor beta chains from the same sample are listed, as sequenced in a study of post-analysis software for immune sequencing data. General study results and limits: The five TRBV segments detected at higher frequency in patients than in controls included TRBV5-6, TRBV5-1 and TRBV20-1.

Unique molecular identifiers were built into the TCR beta cDNA libraries. TCRdb re-derived calls from the PCR reads in MiXCR, one entry per CDR3 protein. The table shows 400,000 to 500,000 distinct CDR3 sequences, with approximately 38% occurring only once. Their cognate antigens are unknown. Sequences were obtained from blood. The source of these receptors is a girl aged 2 to 9 with multiple sclerosis.

The rearrangement links TRBV7-9 to TRBJ1-1, with TRBD1 as a possible D gene (5 bases). V was cut by 4 bases and J by 2 bases, with 20 bases left in between. Germline-derived CDR1 and CDR2 are SEHNR and FQNEAQ (reference sequence). The CDR3 sequence is 17 residues long. CDR3 sequence (DNA): TGTGCCAGCAGCTCGAATGAATGGGACCGGGGAAACACTGAAGCTTTCTTT. Protein sequence: CASSSNEWDRGNTEAFF.

A few counts support this clonotype. The chain has TRBV4-1 and TRBJ2-4, with TRBD1 matching 10 bases. J was trimmed by 7 bases and V by 4 bases; bases with no gene match: 13. The CDR3 is 17 amino acids. Germline CDR1 and CDR2: MGHRA and YSYEKL. CDR3 in amino acids: CASSRLVDRGQGNIQYF. DNA of the CDR3: TGCGCCAGCAGCCGACTCGTCGACAGGGGGCAAGGGAACATTCAGTACTTC.

The chain joins TRBV28 to TRBJ2-5; 16 positions match TRBD2. The better agreement between TRBJ2-7 and the DNA end casts doubt on the J call. The CDR3 runs 17 residues. Germline V gene sequence: CDR1 MDHEN, CDR2 SYDVKM. CDR3 protein: CASSLLGLAGGKYEQYF. CDR3 nucleotide sequence: TGTGCCAGCAGTCTTCTGGGACTAGCGGGAGGGAAGTACGAGCAGTACTTC.

V is TRBV5-1 and J is TRBJ2-3; D might be TRBD2 (5 bases). This CDR3 region has 16 residues. V lost 2 bases and J 4 bases, leaving 17 bases between the germline ends. Germline V gene sequence: CDR1 SGHRS, CDR2 YFSETQ. The CDR3: CASSLRTAPRSDTQYF. In nucleotides, the CDR3 is TGCGCCAGCAGCTTACGGACTGCCCCCCGGTCAGATACGCAGTATTTT.

The chain employs TRBV14 and TRBJ1-2, with D possibly matching TRBD1 (5 bases). Germline CDR1 SGHDN, CDR2 FVKESK. The CDR3 has 13 residues. With 0 bases removed from V and 6 bases from J, the gap between germline ends came to 8 bases. The CDR3 is CASSQEMGHGYTF. CDR3 coding DNA: TGTGCCAGCAGCCAAGAAATGGGGCATGGCTACACCTTC.

In this sample, this clonotype turned up a few times. The V and J genes are TRBV20-1 and TRBJ2-1, with D possibly being TRBD2 (5 bases). This CDR3 is 13 amino acids long. Trimming pared 2 bases from V and 7 bases from J, leaving 12 bases between. Germline-derived CDR1 and CDR2 are DFQATT and SNEGSKA (reference sequence). The CDR3 DNA follows: TGCAGTGCTAGAAGGGAGTTTTGGAATGAGCAGTTCTTC. Amino acids: CSARREFWNEQFF.

This clonotype was detected only a few times. V is TRBV10-3 and J is TRBJ2-7; either TRBD1 or TRBD2 may fit D (5 bases each). V was clipped by 3 bases and J by 4 bases, with 13 bases between them. The germline V gene has CDR1 ENHRY and CDR2 SYGVKD. CDR3 length equals 14 residues. CDR3: CAISDSGTLYEQYF. The DNA for the CDR3 is TGTGCCATCAGTGATTCTGGGACCCTATACGAGCAGTACTTC.

The CDR3 nucleotides are TGTGCCAGCAGCTCGCGGACTAGACGCACAGATACGCAGTATTTT. It encodes CASSSRTRRTDTQYF. The genes are TRBV7-8 and TRBJ2-3; 7 bases agree with TRBD2. CDR1 and CDR2 from the germline V gene are SGHVS and FQNEAQ. The CDR3 sequence is 15 residues long. J lost 1 base, V lost 4 bases, and 5 bases had no gene match.

This chain connects TRBV7-9 to TRBJ2-7; 10 bases match TRBD2. The V gene end was trimmed by 1 base and the J gene end by 5 bases; junction bases not matched to a gene: 5. This CDR3 has 15 residues. Germline lookup yields CDR1 SEHNR and CDR2 FQNEAQ (reference sequence). The CDR3 region is CASSLVASGSNEQYF. CDR3 nucleotides: TGTGCCAGCAGCTTAGTCGCTAGCGGGAGTAACGAGCAGTACTTC.

This clonotype was observed a few times. The rearrangement uses TRBV7-2 and TRBJ1-2, with 8 bases aligning to TRBD1. Germline V lookup: CDR1 SGHTA, CDR2 FQGNSA. The CDR3 runs to 13 residues. Unmatched junction bases numbered 3, after V lost 5 bases and J lost 4 bases. The CDR3 loop reads CASSPTGGYGYTF. The CDR3 region has the DNA TGTGCCAGCAGCCCAACAGGGGGCTATGGCTACACCTTC.